This TCR beta chain was sequenced during a study of shared clonotypes between healthy human individuals. About the study: The donor group consisted of a couple of women and a few men, aged 18 to 49.

In its sample, this clone was seen once. An even split of each subset's genomic DNA across several immunoSEQ plates was performed. This table comes from immunoSEQ multiplex PCR, and its TCRdb copy is limited to in-frame clones, with some not included. The sample has approximately 980,000 clones, 60% to 85% seen once; the top ten hold about 1.5%. The CDR3 is 14 residues long. The V gene's germline CDR1 is MNHEY and CDR2 SMNVEV (reference sequence). V shed 0 bases and J shed 9 bases, with 12 bases lying between them. This rearrangement joins TRBV27 to TRBJ2-1; D remains ambiguous. The sequencing input was memory CD4+ T cells sorted from blood. The sample's subset: CD45RA-negative fraction. The clonotype originates from a man younger than 30 in good health. CDR3: CASSLSASLTEQFF. The CDR3 region has the DNA TGTGCCAGCAGTTTATCGGCTAGTCTTACTGAGCAGTTCTTC.